The TCR beta chain described here comes from a study of blood T cell repertoires in COVID-19. The V gene's germline CDR1 is LNHDA and CDR2 SQIVND (reference sequence). Trimming removed 5 bases from V and 0 bases from J, with 14 bases in between. The CDR3 is 17 amino acids. As handled by the study authors: Amplification of reference gene primers was used by the study to estimate nucleated cell counts. Data came from immunoSEQ multiplex PCR; TCRdb stores just in-frame clones and leaves some out. That table gives V, J and clone size, and the DNA gave D and trimming. In the table there are a few hundred thousand clones, 85% of which are singletons.

The receptor was derived from a woman aged 18-29 years with acute or convalescent COVID-19. Sequenced input: peripheral blood. V usage is TRBV19 and J usage is TRBJ1-6; D not resolved. CDR3 sequence (DNA): TGTGCCAGTAGTCCCCGGGAGGTCCTCTCCTATAATTCACCCCTCCACTTT. Its translation: CASSPREVLSYNSPLHF.